Presented here are 26 T cell receptor beta chains from one specimen sequenced in a study of T cell changes during pregnancy in multiple sclerosis. The table came from immunoSEQ multiplex PCR; TCRdb's copy has only in-frame clones and leaves some out. The profile shows 57,000 or so clones, 85% to 95% of them singletons. This specimen was peripheral blood, taken after pregnancy. The receptors come from a female donor in good health, enrolled as a control in a pregnancy study.

The chain couples TRBV6-1 to TRBJ1-5; TRBD1 matches 7 bases. The V and J ends lost 2 bases and 4 bases, in that order; junction bases with no gene match: 5. This CDR3 has 15 amino acids. Germline V gene data show CDR1 as MNHNS and CDR2 as SASEGT. For the CDR3, the DNA is TGTGCCAGCAGTGAAAAGGGGGCTGGGAATCAGCCCCAGCATTTT. Its protein is CASSEKGAGNQPQHF.

A remark on this clone: At the DNA level, this CDR3 is encoded by other sequences in the same sample as well. This rearrangement joins TRBV28 to TRBJ1-2; D not certain. The CDR3 loop spans 12 amino acids. Germline V gene lookup returns CDR1 MDHEN and CDR2 SYDVKM. This CDR3 is CAIRGSNYGYTF. In DNA, the CDR3 is TGTGCTATTCGGGGTTCTAACTATGGCTACACCTTC.

The chain uses TRBV18 and TRBJ2-5, with 9 nucleotides matching TRBD1. The CDR3 contains 16 residues. Trimming took 0 bases from V and 5 from J; bases not matched to a gene: 7. Germline assignment: CDR1 KGHSH and CDR2 LQKENI. The CDR3 here is CASSPPQGQGMETQYF. The CDR3 DNA follows: TGTGCCAGCTCACCACCGCAGGGACAGGGAATGGAGACCCAGTACTTC.

The chain joins TRBV9 to TRBJ2-1; D is uncertain. Germline CDR1 SGDLS, CDR2 YYNGEE. This CDR3 has 13 residues. V was shortened by 5 bases and J by 7 bases, with 13 bases between the two germline ends. CDR3 region: CASSLRLQNEQFF. DNA for the CDR3: TGTGCCAGCAGTCTTAGACTGCAAAATGAGCAGTTCTTC.

This chain links TRBV11-3 with TRBJ2-7; D call uncertain. CDR3 size: 14 residues. Between the trimmed V and J ends, which lost 0 bases and 1 base, there was a span of 7 bases. Germline CDR1 is SGHNT and CDR2 is YENEEA. Here the CDR3 reads CASSLDAKSYEQYF. Here the CDR3 DNA reads TGTGCCAGCAGCTTAGACGCGAAATCCTACGAGCAGTACTTC.

This chain links TRBV7-2 with TRBJ2-1; 7 bases line up with TRBD2. Trimming cost V 2 bases and J 1 base; bases outside gene matches: 2. This CDR3 has 15 residues. CDR1 is SGHTA, CDR2 FQGNSA, per germline. This chain's CDR3 is CASSLQAGSYNEQFF. For the CDR3, the DNA is TGTGCCAGCAGCTTACAAGCGGGATCCTACAATGAGCAGTTCTTC.

This clone is a singleton in its sample. V and J are TRBV10-3 and TRBJ1-1; TRBD1 is a possible D gene (5 bases). Germline-derived CDR1 and CDR2 are ENHRY and SYGVKD. This CDR3 is built from 15 residues. Trimming left V 3 bases short and J 0 bases short, with 11 bases between. The CDR3 reads CAISDPAGMNTEAFF. CDR3 nucleotide sequence: TGTGCCATCAGTGACCCTGCAGGGATGAACACTGAAGCTTTCTTT.

The V and J genes are TRBV6-1 and TRBJ2-3; 8 positions agree with TRBD1. The CDR3 length is 16 residues. The J segment lost 5 bases and the V segment lost 2 bases, leaving 9 bases of the junction unmatched. Germline-derived CDR1 and CDR2 are MNHNS and SASEGT. The CDR3 DNA reads as TGTGCCAGCAGTGAAACCCCTACAGGGGGACGAGATACGCAGTATTTT. Its protein product is CASSETPTGGRDTQYF.

The rearrangement links TRBV7-2 to TRBJ2-1; TRBD2 agrees at 11 bases. CDR1 and CDR2 (germline): SGHTA, FQGNSA. V shed 4 bases, J shed 7 bases, and the junction held 12 bases outside the gene matches. The CDR3 is made up of 17 amino acids. CDR3 region: CASSSLAGASWGNEQFF. CDR3 DNA sequence: TGTGCCAGCAGCTCACTAGCGGGGGCCTCCTGGGGAAATGAGCAGTTCTTC.

This chain uses TRBV2 with TRBJ2-1; the D gene is possibly TRBD1 (7 bases). This CDR3 has 14 residues. Per the germline V gene, CDR1 is SNHLY and CDR2 is FYNNEI. V was trimmed by 10 bases and J by 4 bases, leaving 17 bases between them. The CDR3 loop reads CATNQGGRYNEQFF. CDR3 in DNA: TGTGCCACCAACCAGGGGGGCCGTTACAATGAGCAGTTCTTC.

This chain connects TRBV7-6 to TRBJ1-4, with TRBD1 as a possible D gene (6 bases). CDR1 is SGHVS and CDR2 is FNYEAQ in the germline V gene. This CDR3 is 15 amino acids long. V lost 5 bases and J 5 bases, leaving 15 bases between the germline ends. DNA of the CDR3: TGTGCCAGCAGCAAAGACAGGACTCTAAATGAAAAACTGTTTTTT. It specifies CASSKDRTLNEKLFF.

The sample holds one count of this clone. The V and J genes are TRBV5-4 and TRBJ1-5; weak D call: TRBD1 (5 bases). Germline CDR1 SGHNT, CDR2 YYREEE (reference sequence). This CDR3 contains 18 residues. Between the trimmed V and J ends, which lost 2 bases and 0 bases, there was a span of 18 bases. The CDR3 DNA sequence: TGTGCCAGCAGCTTATGGGGCATTGACCCTTATAGCAATCAGCCCCAGCATTTT. Protein: CASSLWGIDPYSNQPQHF.

The J gene is TRBJ1-4, the V gene TRBV5-1, with 8 bases lining up with TRBD1. V lost 4 bases to trimming and J lost 7 bases; unmatched junction nucleotides: 12. The CDR3 is 16 residues long. CDR1 and CDR2 (germline): SGHRS, YFSETQ. Here the CDR3 DNA reads TGCGCCAGCAGCCAGAACCCACAGGGGGATGGTGAAAAACTGTTTTTT. The encoded protein is CASSQNPQGDGEKLFF.

The V gene is TRBV28, the J gene TRBJ2-6, with D possibly being TRBD1 (5 bases). Germline V gene data show CDR1 as MDHEN and CDR2 as SYDVKM. V was trimmed by 6 bases and J by 4 bases, leaving 13 bases between them. The CDR3 spans 15 residues. The CDR3 bases are TGTGCCAGCAGCCGAAGGGGAACCGGGGCCAACGTCCTGACTTTC. Its protein product is CASSRRGTGANVLTF. Full variable domain (missing parts from reference TRBV28 and TRBJ2-6): DVKVTQSSRYLVKRTGEKVFLECVQDMDHENMFWYRQDPGLGLRLIYFSYDVKMKEKGDIPEGYSVSREKKERFSLILESASTNQTSMYLCASSRRGTGANVLTFGAGSRLTVL.

The chain uses TRBV5-6 and TRBJ1-2; 10 bases match TRBD1. The CDR3 runs 16 residues. Per the germline V gene, CDR1 is SGHDT and CDR2 is YYEEEE. After removal of 4 bases from V and 0 bases from J, the junction contained 6 bases not matched to a gene. CDR3 DNA: TGTGCCAGCAGCCCCGGGACAGGGGACACTAACTATGGCTACACCTTC. It yields the protein CASSPGTGDTNYGYTF.

This clone has a handful of counts. This chain uses TRBV14 with TRBJ2-1; D not certain. The V end was cut by 5 bases, the J end by 2 bases, with 16 bases between. The CDR3 is 16 residues long. Per germline, CDR1 SGHDN and CDR2 FVKESK. Here the CDR3 DNA reads TGTGCCAGCAGCGGCTGGAGTTACTTTACCTACAATGAGCAGTTCTTC. Protein product: CASSGWSYFTYNEQFF.

The gene calls are TRBV7-2 and TRBJ1-4, with TRBD1 matching 8 bases. There are 18 residues in the CDR3. The V gene's germline CDR1 is SGHTA and CDR2 FQGNSA. After removal of 4 bases from V and 2 bases from J, the junction contained 12 bases not matched to a gene. The CDR3 sequence: CASSSREGRGLTNEKLFF. Here the CDR3 DNA reads TGTGCCAGCAGCTCCAGAGAGGGCAGGGGGCTTACTAATGAAAAACTGTTTTTT.

The V call is TRBV13, the J call TRBJ1-1; maybe TRBD1 (6 bases). V lost 4 bases and J 10 bases, leaving 13 bases between the germline ends. The CDR3 has 12 residues. The germline V gene has CDR1 PRHDT and CDR2 FYEKMQ (reference sequence). The DNA of the CDR3 is TGTGCCAGCAGCTATTACAGGGATCGAGCTTTCTTT. Translated, it gives CASSYYRDRAFF.

This chain's CDR3 is CASSYRAGRTSYEQYF. In DNA form, the CDR3 reads TGTGCCAGCAGTTACAGGGCGGGGAGAACCTCCTACGAGCAGTACTTC. The V call is TRBV6-5, the J call TRBJ2-7, with a possible D match to TRBD2 (6 bases). There are 16 residues in the CDR3. CDR1 MNHEY and CDR2 SVGAGI come from the germline V gene. Trimming took 2 bases from V and 0 from J, leaving 14 bases between them.

V and J are TRBV7-2 and TRBJ1-2; 7 bases match TRBD1. Losses at the gene ends were 2 bases for V and 0 bases for J; bases not matched to a gene: 3. The CDR3 runs to 15 residues. Germline loops: CDR1 SGHTA, CDR2 FQGNSA. CDR3 DNA: TGTGCCAGCAGCTTAACAGGGGACTCTAACTATGGCTACACCTTC. Its protein product is CASSLTGDSNYGYTF.

V and J are TRBV28 and TRBJ1-1; 8 bases agree with TRBD1. CDR1 is MDHEN, CDR2 SYDVKM, per germline. The trim removed 4 bases at V and 11 bases at J, leaving 6 bases unmatched. The CDR3 totals 12 residues. The CDR3 DNA sequence: TGTGCCAGCAGTTCGACCGGACAGGGTGCTTTCTTT. Translated: CASSSTGQGAFF.

The sample holds one count of this clone. This rearrangement joins TRBV27 to TRBJ1-1, with TRBD1 matching 9 bases. The ends lost 6 bases at V and 4 bases at J; junction bases unmatched: 12. CDR3 size: 16 residues. Germline loops: CDR1 MNHEY, CDR2 SMNVEV (reference sequence). This CDR3 reads CASRLGRQGESTEAFF. The CDR3 coding sequence is TGTGCCAGCAGGTTGGGCCGACAGGGGGAGAGCACTGAAGCTTTCTTT.

This chain's CDR3 is CASSLRGQTGGGYTF. CDR3 nucleotide sequence: TGTGCCAGCAGCCTAAGGGGACAAACGGGTGGTGGCTACACCTTC. The V and J genes are TRBV7-2 and TRBJ1-2; maybe TRBD1 (6 bases). The germline gives CDR1 SGHTA, CDR2 FQGNSA. This CDR3 is built from 15 residues. V lost 5 bases, J lost 7 bases, and 20 bases lay in between.

This clone was observed a few times. The chain links TRBV29-1 to TRBJ1-1; tentatively, D is TRBD1 (5 bases). The V end lost 6 bases, the J end lost 0 bases, and 8 bases lay between the germline ends. The CDR3 sequence is 12 residues long. Germline V gene lookup returns CDR1 SQVTM and CDR2 ANQGSEA. The CDR3 nucleotides are TGCAGCGTGGGGGGACTGAACACTGAAGCTTTCTTT. Protein product: CSVGGLNTEAFF.

The chain combines TRBV2 with TRBJ1-1; D is perhaps TRBD1 (6 bases). CDR1 SNHLY and CDR2 FYNNEI come from the germline V gene. V was cut by 6 bases and J by 0 bases, with 11 bases left in between. The CDR3 loop spans 14 amino acids. Here the CDR3 DNA reads TGTGCCAGCAGGTGGGGGCCGGTGAACACTGAAGCTTTCTTT. This encodes CASRWGPVNTEAFF.

The gene calls are TRBV6-6 and TRBJ2-1; 8 bases are a match to TRBD2. Germline V lookup: CDR1 MNHNY, CDR2 SVGAGI (reference sequence). The CDR3 is 15 amino acids. Unmatched junction bases numbered 12, after V lost 5 bases and J lost 9 bases. The CDR3 reads CASSNVGGGKGEQFF. CDR3 coding DNA: TGTGCCAGCAGTAACGTCGGGGGGGGGAAAGGTGAGCAGTTCTTC.